This entry describes one T cell receptor beta chain. Original data processing: Reference gene primer amplification gave nucleated cell count estimates. Here immunoSEQ multiplex PCR was the method, and the copy in TCRdb shows in-frame clones only, minus some. For V, J and clone size, that table is used; D and trimming come from the DNA. The table shows about 200,000 clones, with around 86% occurring only once. The data belong to a study of blood T cell repertoires in COVID-19. Across the whole study: Collection of acute and convalescent COVID-19 samples took place in the United States, Italy and Spain. PBMCs, B-cell-depleted T cells, or T cells were the source of the cDNA or gDNA that made up the material.

Germline V gene data show CDR1 as SGHKS and CDR2 as YYEKEE (reference sequence). The CDR3 is made up of 16 amino acids. Deletions cut 4 bases from V and 0 bases from J, with 16 bases between. This clonotype was obtained from a woman aged 50 to 60 with COVID-19, enrolled during active disease. Input material: peripheral blood. The rearrangement links TRBV5-5 to TRBJ1-2, with D unresolved. CDR3 in DNA: TGTGCCAGCAGCCCTCCCGACGCAGCGTCTAACTATGGCTACACCTTC. It specifies CASSPPDAASNYGYTF.